These 12 T cell receptor beta chains share one sample of origin, sequenced in a study of Tregs in tolerant kidney transplant recipients. TCRdb's table, derived via immunoSEQ multiplex PCR, lists solely in-frame clones and lacks some. The data show about 56,000 clones, around 80% seen once. Sequenced input: CD4+ T cells from blood. The source is a human donor in good health.

Comment on this clone: One junction end disagrees with the germline gene, perhaps due to a read error. The chain uses TRBV4-3 and TRBJ1-2, with D tentatively TRBD1 (6 bases). CDR3 length: 13 residues. Germline V gives CDR1 LGHNA, CDR2 YSLEER. In DNA, the CDR3 is TGCGCCAGCAGCCAACTCCCCGACAGGCCCAGAGTCTTC. Its protein is CASSQLPDRPRVF.

The V call is TRBV5-6, the J call TRBJ2-1, with TRBD2 matching 10 bases. Germline CDR1 SGHDT, CDR2 YYEEEE. The CDR3 has 16 residues. The J segment lost 4 bases and the V segment lost 4 bases, leaving 8 bases of the junction unmatched. DNA for the CDR3: TGTGCCAGCAGCCCGAGAGCGGGAGGGAGTTACAATGAGCAGTTCTTC. Translated, it gives CASSPRAGGSYNEQFF.

The chain employs TRBV5-1 and TRBJ1-6; no definite D call. The CDR3 is 13 amino acids. V lost 0 bases and J 13 bases, leaving 11 bases between the germline ends. Germline CDR1 reads SGHRS; CDR2 reads YFSETQ. The CDR3 region is CASSLDAPVPLHF. The CDR3 nucleotides are TGCGCCAGCAGCTTGGATGCCCCGGTTCCCCTCCACTTT.

Concerning this clone: Lacking the conserved final phenylalanine or tryptophan, this CDR3 likely reflects a read error. It is unclear where the CDR3 begins or ends on the DNA, so no DNA is shown, and the CDR3 is as TCRdb lists it. The chain employs TRBV21-1 and TRBJ2-3. TRBV21-1 is a documented pseudogene. The CDR3 totals 10 residues, both ends included. The CDR3 region is CASTHRRDPP.

In this sample, this clone is medium-sized. The chain recombines TRBV2 with TRBJ1-4; 11 nucleotides agree with TRBD1. The CDR3 sequence is 14 residues long. V shed 5 bases and J 8 bases; nucleotides not matched to a gene: 4. The germline CDR1 and CDR2 sequences are SNHLY and FYNNEI. In DNA form, the CDR3 reads TGTGCCAGCAGTCAGGACAGGGGGCTCGAAAAACTGTTTTTT. Amino acid sequence: CASSQDRGLEKLFF.

The CDR3, as DNA: TGTGCCAGCAGCTTCCCAGAAGACTATGGCTACACCTTC. Protein: CASSFPEDYGYTF. The rearrangement uses TRBV5-4 and TRBJ1-2; D is ambiguous. In germline, CDR1 is SGHNT, CDR2 YYREEE (reference sequence). This CDR3 has 13 residues. V was pared by 2 bases and J by 3 bases, with 8 bases between.

The chain joins TRBV12-5 to TRBJ2-7, with 9 bases identical to TRBD1. The V gene's germline CDR1 is LGHNT and CDR2 FRNRAP. The CDR3 loop spans 13 amino acids. With V trimmed by 4 bases and J by 5 bases, 3 bases remained unmatched. For the CDR3, the DNA is TGTGCTAGTGGTTATGGGACAGGGAACGAGCAGTACTTC. Its protein product is CASGYGTGNEQYF.

The V call is TRBV7-5, the J call TRBJ2-3; the D call TRBD2 from the table was never checked on the DNA. TRBV7-5 is a pseudogene locus. The CDR3 has 19 residues. CDR3 in DNA: TGTGCCAGAAGCCCCCCCACAGCGGGAGGGGGAGCTAGCACAGATACGCAGTATTTT. The encoded protein is CARSPPTAGGGASTDTQYF.

This chain links TRBV9 with TRBJ1-2; D call uncertain. CDR1 and CDR2 from the germline V gene are SGDLS and YYNGEE. CDR3 length equals 12 residues. V lost 0 bases to trimming and J lost 6 bases, with 6 bases between them. In DNA, the CDR3 is TGTGCCAGCAGCGTAGTAGGTCATGGCTACACCTTC. Protein sequence: CASSVVGHGYTF.

This chain connects TRBV6-1 to TRBJ1-1; D is unclear. Germline V gives CDR1 MNHNS, CDR2 SASEGT. Trimming took 2 bases from V and 2 from J, leaving 12 bases between them. The CDR3 runs to 15 residues. The CDR3 sequence: CASSEPPGGNTEAFF. CDR3 sequence (DNA): TGTGCCAGCAGTGAACCACCGGGAGGAAACACTGAAGCTTTCTTT.

The rearrangement uses TRBV4-2 and TRBJ2-1; D is possibly TRBD1 (5 bases). Germline V gene sequence: CDR1 LGHNA, CDR2 YNFKEQ. Trimming removed 3 bases at V and 0 bases at J, with 12 bases between. CDR3 length equals 16 residues. The CDR3 region has the DNA TGTGCCAGCAGCCATCTAGGGGTGAGCTCCTACAATGAGCAGTTCTTC. Protein product: CASSHLGVSSYNEQFF.

The chain employs TRBV6-1 and TRBJ2-1; 13 bases agree with TRBD2. Germline CDR1 and CDR2: MNHNS and SASEGT. This CDR3 has 15 residues. The J segment lost 5 bases and the V segment lost 6 bases, leaving 4 bases of the junction unmatched. CDR3 sequence (DNA): TGTGCCAGCAGCGCCGGGACTAGCGGGAACAATGAGCAGTTCTTC. Amino acid sequence: CASSAGTSGNNEQFF.